This entry is about one T cell receptor (beta chain). Antigen unknown. The entry originates in a study of T cell responses to AZD1222 COVID-19 vaccine. Germline V gives CDR1 LGHNA, CDR2 YSLEER. The CDR3 contains 17 residues. V was clipped by 2 bases and J by 0 bases, with 16 bases between them. Points from the study as a whole: Unmutated regions of variants are reportedly targeted by nearly half of spike-specific TCRs.

TCRdb's table, derived via immunoSEQ multiplex PCR, lists solely in-frame clones and lacks some. The sample gives around 18,000 clones, approximately 80% of which show up once; roughly 21% is in the top ten. This chain links TRBV4-3 with TRBJ1-2; D not resolved. Here the sequenced sample was peripheral blood, taken 28 days after the second AZD1222 dose. The clonotype was recovered from an adult who received the AZD1222 COVID-19 vaccine. The CDR3 bases are TGCGCCAGCAGCCAACAAGGAAGAGTCCAGACTAACTATGGCTACACCTTC. It translates to CASSQQGRVQTNYGYTF.